These 12 T cell receptor beta chains originate from one sample sequenced in a study of graft-versus-host responses after intestinal transplantation (dated by TCRdb to about 2021). The time point label on this specimen signifies: cells obtained before transplantation from donor or recipient. Their specific antigens are unknown. Library preparation employed the immunoSEQ multiplex PCR assay. What TCRdb holds here is the immuneACCESS table cut down to in-frame rearrangements. Part of the clones is not present; checked against another copy, under half of the missing clones reflect an unresolved V gene, and the others are unexplained. This sample is represented by some 150,000 clones; about 90% of them were singletons. The ten largest clonotypes hold 0.19% of the sample. Specimen: unstimulated CD4+ T cells sorted from spleen or lymph node cells, collected before intestinal transplant. The receptors derive from a human donor who received an intestinal transplant.

The gene calls are TRBV11-2 and TRBJ1-4, with unresolved D. The germline gives CDR1 SGHAT, CDR2 FQNNGV. V lost 1 base to trimming and J lost 13 bases, with 22 bases between them. The length of the CDR3 is 16 residues. CDR3 amino acids: CASSLGGAGVSGGLFF. CDR3 DNA sequence: TGTGCCAGCAGCTTAGGCGGTGCAGGTGTCTCCGGAGGACTGTTTTTT.

V usage is TRBV7-9 and J usage is TRBJ1-2, with D perhaps matching TRBD1 (5 bases). Trimming left V 0 bases short and J 8 bases short, with 22 bases between. This CDR3 region has 17 residues. Germline V lookup: CDR1 SEHNR, CDR2 FQNEAQ (reference sequence). Here the CDR3 DNA reads TGTGCCAGCAGCTTAGCGCAGGGTGTGACGGTGTCGTCCGGCTACACCTTC. It yields the protein CASSLAQGVTVSSGYTF.

The V and J genes are TRBV6-6 and TRBJ2-5, with D tentatively TRBD1 (6 bases). The length of the CDR3 is 14 residues. V gave up 5 bases and J gave up 2 bases, with 12 bases separating them. Germline V gene lookup returns CDR1 MNHNY and CDR2 SVGAGI (reference sequence). CDR3 DNA sequence: TGTGCCAGCAGTCCGACGACAGGACAAGAGACCCAGTACTTC. Residues: CASSPTTGQETQYF.

The V and J genes are TRBV11-1 and TRBJ2-7; D might be TRBD1 (6 bases). The V end was cut by 1 base, the J end by 3 bases, with 10 bases between. This CDR3 region has 14 residues. From germline, CDR1 is SGHAT and CDR2 FQDESV (reference sequence). The chain's CDR3 is CASSLGAGDYEQYF. DNA for the CDR3: TGTGCCAGCAGCTTAGGGGCAGGGGACTACGAGCAGTACTTC.

V gene TRBV20-1 combines with J gene TRBJ2-3, with TRBD2 as a possible D gene (5 bases). Trimming stripped 7 bases from V and 10 bases from J, with 15 bases between. Per germline, CDR1 DFQATT and CDR2 SNEGSKA (reference sequence). CDR3 length: 11 residues. DNA for the CDR3: TGCAGTGTAAGGTCCGGACTGTCGCAGTATTTT. This codes for CSVRSGLSQYF.

The rearrangement joins TRBV19 to TRBJ1-5; D is undetermined. Germline CDR1 reads LNHDA; CDR2 reads SQIVND (reference sequence). This CDR3 has 12 amino acids. The germline V and J ends were trimmed by 10 bases and 2 bases, with 9 bases remaining between them. The CDR3 here is CATRVGNQPQHF. The DNA for the CDR3 is TGTGCCACCCGAGTCGGCAATCAGCCCCAGCATTTT.

This clone was seen just once. The CDR3 region is CATSSAGQVGTEAFF. The DNA of the CDR3 is TGTGCCACCTCTAGCGCGGGACAGGTTGGGACTGAAGCTTTCTTT. The V call is TRBV15, the J call TRBJ1-1; 8 nucleotides line up with TRBD1. Germline V gene sequence: CDR1 LNHNV, CDR2 YYDKDF (reference sequence). This CDR3 spans 15 amino acids. V lost 8 bases, J lost 5 bases, and 13 bases stayed unmatched.

This clone was detected only once. The V and J genes are TRBV5-1 and TRBJ2-1, with TRBD2 matching 7 bases. The CDR3 consists of 17 residues. With 0 bases clipped from V and 4 bases from J, the junction kept 10 bases outside the gene matches. Germline V gene data show CDR1 as SGHRS and CDR2 as YFSETQ. CDR3 protein: CASSLVWASGSYNEQFF. CDR3 in DNA: TGCGCCAGCAGCTTGGTCTGGGCTAGCGGCTCATACAATGAGCAGTTCTTC.

The count of this clone is one. The chain links TRBV2 to TRBJ2-7, with 7 bases that match TRBD2. CDR3 size: 13 residues. Looked up from germline, CDR1 is SNHLY and CDR2 is FYNNEI. V gave up 9 bases and J gave up 0 bases; unmatched junction bases: 5. The CDR3 sequence is CARASGGSYEQYF. The CDR3 DNA is TGTGCCAGGGCTTCGGGGGGCTCCTACGAGCAGTACTTC.

The gene calls are TRBV9 and TRBJ2-5, with TRBD2 as a possible D gene (5 bases). The CDR3 loop spans 18 amino acids. Germline lookup yields CDR1 SGDLS and CDR2 YYNGEE. The ends were cut back, 0 bases at V and 5 bases at J, with 23 bases in the middle. DNA of the CDR3: TGTGCCAGCAGCGTAGGGGCAGCAGCGCGGGTGTCTGGGGAGACCCAGTACTTC. Translation gives CASSVGAAARVSGETQYF. Combining the CDR3 with reference TRBV9 and TRBJ2-5 gives the whole variable domain DSGVTQTPKHLITATGQRVTLRCSPRSGDLSVYWYQQSLDQGLQFLIQYYNGEERAKGNILERFSAQQFPDLHSELNLSSLELGDSALYFCASSVGAAARVSGETQYFGPGTRLLVL.

The chain links TRBV28 to TRBJ1-1; D is possibly TRBD1 (6 bases). Germline V gives CDR1 MDHEN, CDR2 SYDVKM. This CDR3 is 13 amino acids long. V shed 7 bases and J shed 5 bases, with 14 bases lying between them. The chain's CDR3 is CASTQGGKTEAFF. DNA for the CDR3: TGTGCCAGCACCCAAGGGGGGAAAACTGAAGCTTTCTTT.

V usage is TRBV30 and J usage is TRBJ1-1, with D unclear. Germline assignment: CDR1 GTSNPN and CDR2 SVGIG (reference sequence). V was trimmed by 0 bases and J by 5 bases, leaving 10 bases between them. This CDR3 region has 13 residues. The CDR3 DNA is TGTGCCTGGAGTGTACAGAGTTCGACTGAAGCTTTCTTT. It specifies CAWSVQSSTEAFF.